The entry below gives a single T cell receptor beta chain sequence along with its context. The V gene's germline CDR1 is SGHRS and CDR2 YFSETQ. The junction had 9 bases not matched to a gene; V was cut back by 4 bases and J by 11 bases. The CDR3 sequence is 13 residues long. This entry comes from a study of blood T cells in healthy people across ages. Primed by a sample-barcoded 5' primer and a J-beta primer mix, a second PCR proceeded for roughly 7 to 12 cycles. Each cDNA was tagged by a template-switch adaptor containing 12 random nucleotides. Individual samples furnished no less than 2.5 million CDR3-containing paired-end reads apiece. TCRdb reanalysed the 5' RACE reads using MiXCR and keeps one entry per CDR3 protein. Among about a million distinct CDR3 sequences listed, 40% to 60% were seen once. The donors, healthy Caucasians from Russia, were aged about 6 to 95. Approximately 9.4 milliliters was the volume of peripheral blood drawn from each donor.

The sequenced sample consisted of blood. The sequence was collected from a man aged 30 to 39 in good health. This sequence joins TRBV5-1 and TRBJ2-5; 9 bases line up with TRBD1. The CDR3 bases are TGCGCCAGCAGCACCCGGGACAGGGATTCACAGTACTTC. Protein: CASSTRDRDSQYF. The variable domain in full, completed from reference TRBV5-1 and TRBJ2-5, reads KAGVTQTPRYLIKTRGQQVTLSCSPISGHRSVSWYQQTPGQGLQFLFEYFSETQRNKGNFPGRFSGRQFSNSRSEMNVSTLELGDSALYLCASSTRDRDSQYFGPGTRLLVL.